Shown below are 8 T cell receptor beta chains from a single sample sequenced in a study of T cell responses to AZD1222 COVID-19 vaccine (dated by TCRdb to the early 2020s). The library was made by the immunoSEQ multiplex PCR assay. Sourced from immuneACCESS, this table was stored by TCRdb with only in-frame sequences that have V and J called. A share of the clones is absent; for the studies checked, an unresolved V gene accounts for under half, and the remainder has no known explanation. The table for this sample lists 100,000 to 150,000 clones; approximately 85% of them were counted only once. In total, the top ten clones hold approximately 8% of the sample. The sample's time point label, in plain terms: baseline before first vaccination. Material: peripheral blood, obtained on day 0 of AZD1222 vaccination. These receptor sequences come from an adult in good health.

The chain combines TRBV7-9 with TRBJ1-5; D is unresolved. Trimming removed 1 base from V and 4 bases from J, with 8 bases in between. Germline CDR1 reads SEHNR; CDR2 reads FQNEAQ (reference sequence). The CDR3 covers 14 residues. The CDR3 region is CASSLDTRNQPQHF. The CDR3 DNA follows: TGTGCCAGCAGCTTAGATACAAGAAATCAGCCCCAGCATTTT.

V usage is TRBV4-1 and J usage is TRBJ2-6, with D perhaps assigned TRBD1 or TRBD2 (5 bases each). CDR1 is MGHRA and CDR2 is YSYEKL in the germline V gene. Trimming cost V 3 bases and J 4 bases, with 13 bases left between them. This CDR3 is 16 amino acids long. CDR3 residues: CASSQAHGAGANVLTF. The CDR3 bases are TGCGCCAGCAGCCAGGCCCACGGGGCCGGGGCCAACGTCCTGACTTTC.

The chain has TRBV5-1 and TRBJ1-1; D is uncertain. Germline V lookup: CDR1 SGHRS, CDR2 YFSETQ. Trimming stripped 1 base from V and 3 bases from J, with 10 bases between. The CDR3 totals 14 residues. CDR3 protein: CASSLRPTDTEAFF. The CDR3 DNA sequence: TGCGCCAGCAGCTTGAGGCCAACAGACACTGAAGCTTTCTTT.

The V call is TRBV6-2 or TRBV6-3, the J call TRBJ2-7, with D possibly TRBD2 on 9 matching bases. CDR1 and CDR2 (germline): MNHEY, SVGEGT. Trimming stripped 6 bases from V and 1 base from J, with 22 bases between. The CDR3 is 17 residues long. The CDR3, as DNA: TGTGCCAGCAGCACGGACAGGGTGCTAGCGGGATCCTACGAGCAGTACTTC. As protein: CASSTDRVLAGSYEQYF.

The chain uses TRBV14 and TRBJ2-2, with 9 nucleotides matching TRBD2. Trimming at V came to 0 bases and at J to 3 bases, leaving 5 bases not matched to a gene. CDR1 is SGHDN and CDR2 is FVKESK in the germline V gene. This CDR3 region has 17 residues. CDR3 sequence (DNA): TGTGCCAGCAGCCAAGACAGGACTAGCGAGGACACCGGGGAGCTGTTTTTT. Residues: CASSQDRTSEDTGELFF.

J is TRBJ1-4 and V is TRBV6-6, with TRBD1 as a possible D gene (5 bases). The germline V and J ends were trimmed by 10 bases and 4 bases, with 16 bases remaining between them. This CDR3 contains 14 residues. Germline V gene sequence: CDR1 MNHNY, CDR2 SVGAGI (reference sequence). CDR3 in DNA: TGTGCCATCACCAGAGGGGAGGGTAATGAAAAACTGTTTTTT. This encodes CAITRGEGNEKLFF.

V and J are TRBV5-1 and TRBJ2-2; a weak D match, TRBD1 (6 bases). The V end lost 0 bases, the J end lost 0 bases, and 12 bases lay between the germline ends. There are 17 residues in the CDR3. The germline gives CDR1 SGHRS, CDR2 YFSETQ. CDR3 nucleotides: TGCGCCAGCAGCTTGGGAGTGCGGACAGCGAACACCGGGGAGCTGTTTTTT. It codes for CASSLGVRTANTGELFF.

The J gene is TRBJ2-2, the V gene TRBV7-2; 7 bases align to TRBD1. With 5 bases clipped from V and 6 bases from J, the junction kept 6 bases outside the gene matches. Looked up from germline, CDR1 is SGHTA and CDR2 is FQGNSA. CDR3 length: 14 residues. The CDR3 protein is CASSETGSAGELFF. The DNA for the CDR3 is TGTGCCAGCAGCGAGACAGGGTCGGCCGGGGAGCTGTTTTTT.